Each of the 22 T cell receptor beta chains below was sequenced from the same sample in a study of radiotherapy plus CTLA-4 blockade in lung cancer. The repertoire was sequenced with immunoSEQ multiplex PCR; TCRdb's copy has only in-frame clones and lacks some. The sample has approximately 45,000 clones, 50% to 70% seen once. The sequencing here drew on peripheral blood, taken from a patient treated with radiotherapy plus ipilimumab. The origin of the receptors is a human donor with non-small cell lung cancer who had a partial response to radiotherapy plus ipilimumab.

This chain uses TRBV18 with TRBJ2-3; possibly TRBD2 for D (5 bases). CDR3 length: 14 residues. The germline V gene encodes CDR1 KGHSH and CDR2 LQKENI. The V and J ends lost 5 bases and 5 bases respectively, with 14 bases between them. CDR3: CASSYSYREDTQYF. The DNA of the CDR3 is TGTGCCAGCTCATATTCATACCGGGAAGATACGCAGTATTTT.

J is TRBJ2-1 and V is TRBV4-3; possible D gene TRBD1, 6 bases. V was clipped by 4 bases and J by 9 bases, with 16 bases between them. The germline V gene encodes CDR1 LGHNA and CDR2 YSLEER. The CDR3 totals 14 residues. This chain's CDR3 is CASSPEPGAGEQFF. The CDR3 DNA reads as TGCGCCAGCAGCCCCGAGCCAGGGGCGGGTGAGCAGTTCTTC.

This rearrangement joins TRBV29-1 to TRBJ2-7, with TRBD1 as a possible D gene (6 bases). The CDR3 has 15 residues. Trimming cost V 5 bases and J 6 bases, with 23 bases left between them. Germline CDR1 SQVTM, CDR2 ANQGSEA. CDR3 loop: CSVLTGSTLNGEQYF. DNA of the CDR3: TGCAGCGTTTTAACAGGGAGCACCCTAAATGGCGAGCAGTACTTC.

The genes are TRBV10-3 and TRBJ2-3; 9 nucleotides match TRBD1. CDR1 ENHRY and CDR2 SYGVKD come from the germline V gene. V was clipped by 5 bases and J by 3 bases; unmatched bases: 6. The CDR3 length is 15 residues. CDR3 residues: CAISPDRGRTDTQYF. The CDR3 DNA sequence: TGTGCCATCAGTCCGGACAGGGGACGGACAGATACGCAGTATTTT.

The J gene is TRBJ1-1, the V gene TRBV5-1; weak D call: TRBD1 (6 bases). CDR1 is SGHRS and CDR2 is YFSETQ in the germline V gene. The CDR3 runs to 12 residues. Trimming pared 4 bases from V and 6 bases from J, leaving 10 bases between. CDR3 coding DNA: TGCGCCAGCAGCAGGGAGGGGGCTGAAGCTTTCTTT. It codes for CASSREGAEAFF.

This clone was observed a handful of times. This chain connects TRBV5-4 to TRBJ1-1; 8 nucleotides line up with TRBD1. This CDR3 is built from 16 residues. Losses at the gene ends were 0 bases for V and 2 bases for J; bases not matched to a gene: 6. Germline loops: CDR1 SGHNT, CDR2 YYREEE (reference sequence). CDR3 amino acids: CASSLGTGQGNTEAFF. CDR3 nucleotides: TGTGCCAGCAGCTTGGGGACCGGACAGGGTAACACTGAAGCTTTCTTT.

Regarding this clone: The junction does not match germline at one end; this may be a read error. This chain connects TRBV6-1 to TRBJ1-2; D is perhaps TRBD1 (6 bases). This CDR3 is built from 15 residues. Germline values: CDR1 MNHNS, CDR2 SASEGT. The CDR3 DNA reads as TGTGCCAGCAGTGAATCGAGGGGGATTAACGATGGCTACACCTTC. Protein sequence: CASSESRGINDGYTF.

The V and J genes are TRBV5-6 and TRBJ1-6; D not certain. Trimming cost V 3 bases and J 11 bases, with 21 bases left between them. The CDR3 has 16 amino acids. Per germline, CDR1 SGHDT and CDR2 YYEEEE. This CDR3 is CASSSPGLSSDTPLHF. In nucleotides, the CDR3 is TGTGCCAGCAGCTCCCCGGGATTATCATCGGATACACCCCTCCACTTT.

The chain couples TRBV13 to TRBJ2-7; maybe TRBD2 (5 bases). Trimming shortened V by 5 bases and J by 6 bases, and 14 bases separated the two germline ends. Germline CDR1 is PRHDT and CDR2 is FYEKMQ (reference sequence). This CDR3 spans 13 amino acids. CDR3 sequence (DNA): TGTGCCAGCAGCCGAGGACTCACCTTCGAGCAGTACTTC. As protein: CASSRGLTFEQYF.

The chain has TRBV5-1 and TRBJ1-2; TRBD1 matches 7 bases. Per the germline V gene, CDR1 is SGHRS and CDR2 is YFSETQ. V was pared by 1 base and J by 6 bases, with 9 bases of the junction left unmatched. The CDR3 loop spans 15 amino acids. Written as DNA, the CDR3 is TGCGCCAGCAGCTTGTCAGGCGGACAGGCCAATGGCTACACCTTC. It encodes CASSLSGGQANGYTF.

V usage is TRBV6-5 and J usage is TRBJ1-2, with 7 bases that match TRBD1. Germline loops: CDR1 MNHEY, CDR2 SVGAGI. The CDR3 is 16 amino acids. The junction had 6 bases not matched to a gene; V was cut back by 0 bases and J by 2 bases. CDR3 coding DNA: TGTGCCAGCAGTTACTCAGGACAGGCGCTAAACTATGGCTACACCTTC. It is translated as CASSYSGQALNYGYTF.

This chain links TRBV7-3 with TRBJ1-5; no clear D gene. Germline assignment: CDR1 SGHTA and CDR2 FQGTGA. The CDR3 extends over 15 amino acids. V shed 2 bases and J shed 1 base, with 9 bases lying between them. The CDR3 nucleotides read TGTGCCAGCAGCTTAGGATCGGGAAGCAATCAGCCCCAGCATTTT. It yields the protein CASSLGSGSNQPQHF.

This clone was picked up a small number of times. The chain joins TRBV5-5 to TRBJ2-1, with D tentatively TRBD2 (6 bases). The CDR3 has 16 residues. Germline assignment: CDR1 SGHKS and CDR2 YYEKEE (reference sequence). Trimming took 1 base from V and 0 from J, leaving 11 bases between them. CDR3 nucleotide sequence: TGTGCCAGCAGCTTGAGGCGGGACTTCTCCTACAATGAGCAGTTCTTC. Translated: CASSLRRDFSYNEQFF.

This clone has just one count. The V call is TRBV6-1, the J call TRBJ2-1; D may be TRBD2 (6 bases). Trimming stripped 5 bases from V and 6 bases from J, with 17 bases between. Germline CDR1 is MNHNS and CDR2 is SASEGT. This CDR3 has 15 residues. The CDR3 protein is CASSPDYGGINEQFF. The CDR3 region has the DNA TGTGCCAGCAGTCCCGACTATGGGGGGATCAATGAGCAGTTCTTC.

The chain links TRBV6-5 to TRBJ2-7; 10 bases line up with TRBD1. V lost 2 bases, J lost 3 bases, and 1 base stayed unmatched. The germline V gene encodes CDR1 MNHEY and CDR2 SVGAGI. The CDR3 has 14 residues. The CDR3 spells CASSYRDRGYEQYF. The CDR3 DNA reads TGTGCCAGCAGTTACAGGGACAGGGGCTACGAGCAGTACTTC.

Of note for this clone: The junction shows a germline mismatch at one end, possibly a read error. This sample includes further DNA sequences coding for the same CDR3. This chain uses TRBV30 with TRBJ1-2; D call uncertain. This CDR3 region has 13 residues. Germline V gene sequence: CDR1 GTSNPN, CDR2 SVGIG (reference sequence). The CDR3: CAWSAGLVHGYTF. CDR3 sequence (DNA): TGCGCCTGGAGTGCGGGGTTAGTACATGGCTACACCTTC. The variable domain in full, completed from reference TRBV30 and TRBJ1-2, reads SQTIHQWPATLVQPVGSPLSLECTVEGTSNPNLYWYRQAAGRGLQLLFYSVGIGQISSEVPQNLSASRPQDRQFILSSKKLLLSDSGFYLCAWSAGLVHGYTFGSGTRLTVV.

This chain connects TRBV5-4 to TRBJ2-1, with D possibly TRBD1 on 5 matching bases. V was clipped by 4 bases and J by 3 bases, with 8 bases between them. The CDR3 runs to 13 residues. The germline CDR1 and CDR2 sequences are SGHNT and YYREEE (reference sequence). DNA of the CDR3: TGTGCCAGCAGCAGAGACAGCTACAATGAGCAGTTCTTC. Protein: CASSRDSYNEQFF.

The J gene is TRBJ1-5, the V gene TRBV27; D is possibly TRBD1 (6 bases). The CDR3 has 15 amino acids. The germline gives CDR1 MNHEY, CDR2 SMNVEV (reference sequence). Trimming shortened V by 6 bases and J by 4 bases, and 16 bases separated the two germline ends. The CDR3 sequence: CASSYDSRGNQPQHF. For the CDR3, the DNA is TGTGCCAGCAGCTACGACAGCAGGGGTAATCAGCCCCAGCATTTT.

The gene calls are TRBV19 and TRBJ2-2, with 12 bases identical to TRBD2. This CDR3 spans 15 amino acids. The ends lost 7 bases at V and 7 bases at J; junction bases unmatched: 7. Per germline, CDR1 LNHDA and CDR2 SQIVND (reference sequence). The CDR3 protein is CASIPSGGASGELFF. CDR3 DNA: TGTGCCAGTATCCCTAGCGGGGGGGCGAGCGGGGAGCTGTTTTTT.

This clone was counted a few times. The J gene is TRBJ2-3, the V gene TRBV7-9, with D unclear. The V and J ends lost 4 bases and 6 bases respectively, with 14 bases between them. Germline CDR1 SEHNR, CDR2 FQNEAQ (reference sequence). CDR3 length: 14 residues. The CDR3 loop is CASSSDMATDTQYF. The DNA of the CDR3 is TGTGCCAGCAGCTCTGACATGGCAACGGATACGCAGTATTTT.

CDR3 residues: CASSLAGLAGGNEQFF. The CDR3 nucleotides are TGCGCCAGCAGCTTGGCCGGTCTAGCGGGAGGGAATGAGCAGTTCTTC. The gene calls are TRBV5-1 and TRBJ2-1; 12 nucleotides agree with TRBD2. The CDR3 extends over 16 amino acids. From germline, CDR1 is SGHRS and CDR2 YFSETQ. V gave up 0 bases and J gave up 7 bases; unmatched junction bases: 5.

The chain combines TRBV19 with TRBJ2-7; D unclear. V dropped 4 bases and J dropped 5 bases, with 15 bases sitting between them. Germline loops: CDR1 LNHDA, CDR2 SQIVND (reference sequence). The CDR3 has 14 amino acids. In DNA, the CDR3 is TGTGCCAGTAGTAGGAGTCCGGCGGTCAACGAGCAGTACTTC. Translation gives CASSRSPAVNEQYF.